This is a list of T cell receptor beta chains from one sample in a study of blood T cell repertoires in COVID-19. Repertoires were generated with immunoSEQ multiplex PCR, while TCRdb's copy carries only in-frame clones and drops some. The sample has hundreds of thousands of clones, around nine tenths seen once. Sequences were obtained from PBMCs or T cells enriched from blood (not recorded which). These receptor sequences come from a young woman who had recovered from COVID-19. Each CDR3 is given with its conserved first and last residue. The D gene is left open where the match is weak. Clone size is not always given. Where it is, it says once, few, many or a class for expanded clones.

CDR3 DNA: TGTGCCAGCAGCGCGACAGGGATAGGCGCTAATGAAAAACTGTTTTTT
CDR3 protein: CASSATGIGANEKLFF
clone size: once
J gene: TRBJ1-4
V gene: TRBV9
D gene: TRBD1
CDR3 length: 16

CDR3 DNA: TGTGCCAGCAGCCCGGGGACAGGAGGGGACACTGAAGCTTTCTTT
CDR3 protein: CASSPGTGGDTEAFF
clone size: -
J gene: TRBJ1-1
V gene: TRBV7-2
D gene: TRBD1
CDR3 length: 15

CDR3 DNA: TGTGCCAGCAGCCGGGGGGGAGGCTACAATGAGCAGTTCTTC
CDR3 protein: CASSRGGGYNEQFF
clone size: -
J gene: TRBJ2-1
V gene: TRBV7-2
D gene: TRBD2
CDR3 length: 14

CDR3 DNA: TGTGCCAGCAGCTTCGAAGCGGGAGGGCCTAATGAGCAGTTCTTC
CDR3 protein: CASSFEAGGPNEQFF
clone size: -
J gene: TRBJ2-1
V gene: TRBV7-9
D gene: TRBD2
CDR3 length: 15

CDR3 DNA: TGTGCCATCAGTGATCTCCGGGACAGGGGAGGCGAGCAGTACTTC
CDR3 protein: CAISDLRDRGGEQYF
clone size: -
J gene: TRBJ2-7
V gene: TRBV10-3
D gene: TRBD1
CDR3 length: 15

CDR3 DNA: TGTGCCAGCAGTGAAGACAGGTTCCTCTCCTACGAGCAGTACTTC
CDR3 protein: CASSEDRFLSYEQYF
clone size: -
J gene: TRBJ2-7
V gene: TRBV6-1
D gene: -
CDR3 length: 15

CDR3 DNA: TGTGCCAGCAGCTTCTCACTGACTAGCGGGAGAGGCGACGAGCAGTACTTC
CDR3 protein: CASSFSLTSGRGDEQYF
clone size: -
J gene: TRBJ2-7
V gene: TRBV7-9
D gene: TRBD2
CDR3 length: 17

CDR3 DNA: TGTGCCAGCAGCCTGAGGGCTAGCGGGAGTGGTAAGCCGTTCTTC
CDR3 protein: CASSLRASGSGKPFF
clone size: -
J gene: TRBJ2-1
V gene: TRBV5-4
D gene: TRBD2
CDR3 length: 15

CDR3 DNA: TGTGCCAGCAGCTTACCGTTCTCTGGGGCCAACGTCCTGACTTTC
CDR3 protein: CASSLPFSGANVLTF
clone size: -
J gene: TRBJ2-6
V gene: TRBV7-9
D gene: -
CDR3 length: 15

CDR3 DNA: TGCAGTGCTAGTATTACGTCGGGTAGCGGGGGGGCGATCGAGACCCAGTACTTC
CDR3 protein: CSASITSGSGGAIETQYF
clone size: -
J gene: TRBJ2-5
V gene: TRBV20-1
D gene: TRBD2
CDR3 length: 18

CDR3 DNA: TGTGCCAGCAGTGTAGTGCCCCCGGGCAATGAGCAGTTCTTC
CDR3 protein: CASSVVPPGNEQFF
clone size: -
J gene: TRBJ2-1
V gene: TRBV2
D gene: -
CDR3 length: 14

CDR3 DNA: TGTGCCAGCACGAGGGCGGGTCAGCCCCAGCATTTT
CDR3 protein: CASTRAGQPQHF
clone size: -
J gene: TRBJ1-5
V gene: TRBV6-5
D gene: -
CDR3 length: 12